This TCR beta chain is from a study of shared clonotypes between healthy human individuals. Overall study context: Researchers assigned three CD4 naive, three CD4 memory, two CD8 naive and one CD8 memory plate to each donor.

This was a deep-level run. Clones were read by immunoSEQ multiplex PCR, and TCRdb kept only the in-frame ones, dropping some. The sample carries roughly 2 million clones, over 85% recorded once. Points from the study as a whole: Among non-shared clonotypes, generation probabilities were lower than among those shared by all four donors.

Germline CDR1 is SGHTA and CDR2 is FQGNSA. V lost 5 bases to trimming and J lost 14 bases, with 19 bases between them. This CDR3 is 13 amino acids long. On this clone itself: The antigen remains unidentified.

This TCR derives from a man younger than 35 in good health. The chain has TRBV7-2 and TRBJ2-4; possibly TRBD2 for D (5 bases). Material: naive CD4+ T cells sorted from blood. As for subset: CD45RA+ positively selected. CDR3 in amino acids: CASSTRNERKEYF. The DNA for the CDR3 is TGTGCCAGCAGCACCCGAAACGAGCGGAAGGAGTACTTC.